This T cell receptor beta chain was recorded in a study of blood T cell repertoires in COVID-19. Study in general: COVID-19 samples from acute and convalescent phases originated in the United States, Italy and Spain. Sample material is recorded as cDNA or gDNA derived from T cells, B-cell-depleted T cells, or PBMCs.

In the authors' workflow: Reference gene primer amplification gave estimated nucleated cell counts. Sequencing was performed with immunoSEQ multiplex PCR; in TCRdb, only in-frame clones are kept and a portion is missing. V and J calls plus clone size are reproduced from that table; the DNA served to infer D and trimming. The data contain roughly 7,900 clones, 86% of them seen just once; the ten biggest clones take up around 6.9%. CDR1 MNHEY and CDR2 SVGEGT come from the germline V gene. The CDR3 length is 17 residues. After removal of 6 bases from V and 6 bases from J, the junction contained 11 bases not matched to a gene.

V usage is TRBV6-2 or TRBV6-3 and J usage is TRBJ1-6; TRBD1 agrees at 10 bases. The sample taken for sequencing was peripheral blood. The receptor's source is a human donor with active COVID-19. The donor label of this sample is uncertain. CDR3 amino acids: CASSDFRQGAGNSPLHF. In DNA, the CDR3 is TGTGCCAGCAGCGACTTTAGACAGGGGGCAGGTAATTCACCCCTCCACTTT.